The 25 T cell receptor beta chains reported below all come from one sample, sequenced in a study of siplizumab effects on memory and regulatory T cells. The protocol was immunoSEQ multiplex PCR, while the TCRdb copy is restricted to in-frame clones and leaves out a portion. Of approximately 92,000 clones detected, just under 95% appear once; the ten largest clones hold approximately 1.5%. The sequenced sample consisted of non-Treg CD4+ T cells sorted from blood. These receptors all stem from a human donor in good health.

The CDR3 is CASSLGLGLKEAFF. CDR3 coding DNA: TGTGCCAGCAGCTTGGGACTGGGACTTAAGGAAGCTTTCTTT. The chain uses TRBV13 and TRBJ1-1, with a tentative D call TRBD1 (5 bases). Trimming shortened V by 3 bases and J by 8 bases, and 16 bases separated the two germline ends. The CDR3 length is 14 residues. Germline CDR1 reads PRHDT; CDR2 reads FYEKMQ (reference sequence).

The chain recombines TRBV10-2 with TRBJ2-7, with 10 nucleotides matching TRBD2. V lost 6 bases and J lost 6; bases outside the gene matches: 8. Germline-derived CDR1 and CDR2 are WSHSY and SAAADI. The CDR3 loop spans 14 amino acids. CDR3 nucleotides: TGCGCCAGCAGAAGTAGCGGGAGGACGGGCGAGCAGTACTTC. Protein product: CASRSSGRTGEQYF.

The V call is TRBV7-2, the J call TRBJ1-5, with a weak D call TRBD1 (6 bases). The CDR3 runs to 14 residues. Deletions cut 5 bases from V and 5 bases from J, with 13 bases between. Germline CDR1 is SGHTA and CDR2 is FQGNSA. The DNA for the CDR3 is TGTGCCAGCAGCCTCGGACAGTCTTATCAGCCCCAGCATTTT. Translation: CASSLGQSYQPQHF.

The V and J genes are TRBV30 and TRBJ1-4; D is uncertain. Trimming left V 0 bases short and J 5 bases short, with 7 bases between. The CDR3 covers 13 residues. Germline CDR1 reads GTSNPN; CDR2 reads SVGIG (reference sequence). The chain's CDR3 is CAWSVRTNEKLFF. The DNA of the CDR3 is TGTGCCTGGAGTGTTCGGACGAATGAAAAACTGTTTTTT.

This sequence joins TRBV6-5 and TRBJ1-2; no reliable D call. Trimming stripped 5 bases from V and 0 bases from J, with 13 bases between. The V gene's germline CDR1 is MNHEY and CDR2 SVGAGI. The CDR3 is 15 residues long. CDR3 bases: TGTGCCAGCAGTAGGTTTGGGAAGGCTAACTATGGCTACACCTTC. This encodes CASSRFGKANYGYTF.

The V and J genes are TRBV27 and TRBJ1-1; D is undetermined. CDR1 MNHEY and CDR2 SMNVEV come from the germline V gene (reference sequence). The CDR3 runs to 13 residues. The V end lost 2 bases, the J end lost 3 bases, and 7 bases lay between the germline ends. CDR3 nucleotide sequence: TGTGCCAGCAGTTTAATCCGACACACTGAAGCTTTCTTT. It codes for CASSLIRHTEAFF.

The chain uses TRBV28 and TRBJ1-4; D call uncertain. CDR3 length equals 13 residues. The V gene's germline CDR1 is MDHEN and CDR2 SYDVKM. V lost 2 bases and J 8 bases, leaving 9 bases between the germline ends. The CDR3 DNA is TGTGCCAGCAGTTTAGGTGGTGTGGAAAAACTGTTTTTT. It codes for CASSLGGVEKLFF. Variable domain in full (rest from reference TRBV28 and TRBJ1-4): DVKVTQSSRYLVKRTGEKVFLECVQDMDHENMFWYRQDPGLGLRLIYFSYDVKMKEKGDIPEGYSVSREKKERFSLILESASTNQTSMYLCASSLGGVEKLFFGSGTQLSVL.

The rearrangement joins TRBV5-1 to TRBJ1-1; 7 nucleotides align to TRBD1. CDR3 length equals 15 residues. Per the germline V gene, CDR1 is SGHRS and CDR2 is YFSETQ. J gave up 0 bases and V 1 base, and 3 bases lay outside the gene matches. In DNA form, the CDR3 reads TGCGCCAGCAGCTTGTCCACAGGGGTGAACACTGAAGCTTTCTTT. This translates into CASSLSTGVNTEAFF.

The chain uses TRBV7-2 and TRBJ2-7, with 9 bases fitting TRBD2. The CDR3 has 16 residues. V shed 1 base and J 7 bases; nucleotides not matched to a gene: 11. CDR1 is SGHTA and CDR2 is FQGNSA in the germline V gene. CDR3 DNA: TGTGCCAGCAGCTTAGGACGTAGCGGGAGCCTGGGGGAGCAGTACTTC. Translating it yields CASSLGRSGSLGEQYF.

The chain has TRBV19 and TRBJ1-2, with 9 bases aligning to TRBD1. Germline V gene lookup returns CDR1 LNHDA and CDR2 SQIVND (reference sequence). There are 17 residues in the CDR3. The ends lost 7 bases at V and 6 bases at J; junction bases unmatched: 18. CDR3 sequence (DNA): TGTGCCAGTACCCGCGAGGGGACAGGGTCTAATCTCCATGGCTACACCTTC. Translation gives CASTREGTGSNLHGYTF.

The V and J genes are TRBV30 and TRBJ2-7; D not resolved. The CDR3 extends over 13 amino acids. CDR1 and CDR2 (germline): GTSNPN, SVGIG (reference sequence). Trimming removed 0 bases from V and 3 bases from J, with 9 bases in between. CDR3 sequence reads: CAWSVGNYYEQYF. CDR3 sequence (DNA): TGTGCCTGGAGTGTAGGGAATTACTACGAGCAGTACTTC.

The chain carries TRBV11-2 and TRBJ1-1, with D perhaps TRBD1 (5 bases). The CDR3 totals 17 residues. V was pared by 0 bases and J by 7 bases, with 21 bases between. Germline V lookup: CDR1 SGHAT, CDR2 FQNNGV. The CDR3 loop reads CASSLDRGRGAVYEAFF. The CDR3, as DNA: TGTGCCAGCAGCTTAGACCGGGGTAGAGGGGCGGTGTATGAAGCTTTCTTT.

V and J are TRBV5-1 and TRBJ2-7; TRBD1 is a possible D gene (5 bases). The germline CDR1 and CDR2 sequences are SGHRS and YFSETQ. The CDR3 sequence is 13 residues long. The V gene lost 2 bases and the J gene lost 2 bases, with 8 bases spanning the gap. The CDR3 loop is CASSFDRAYEQYF. The CDR3 nucleotides are TGCGCCAGCAGCTTTGACAGAGCCTACGAGCAGTACTTC.

The gene calls are TRBV7-8 and TRBJ2-6; weak D call: TRBD2 (5 bases). Trimming left V 0 bases short and J 2 bases short, with 14 bases between. CDR1 is SGHVS, CDR2 FQNEAQ, per germline. The CDR3 sequence is 18 residues long. CDR3 sequence reads: CASSLAAPQEAGANVLTF. The CDR3 DNA is TGTGCCAGCAGCTTAGCGGCTCCCCAGGAGGCTGGGGCCAACGTCCTGACTTTC.

The rearrangement uses TRBV18 and TRBJ2-1, with 7 bases aligning to TRBD2. CDR1 and CDR2 (germline): KGHSH, LQKENI. V lost 1 base, J lost 6 bases, and 3 bases stayed unmatched. CDR3 length: 14 residues. In DNA form, the CDR3 reads TGTGCCAGCTCACCACGGGGGGGAGGCAATGAGCAGTTCTTC. Translation: CASSPRGGGNEQFF.

The rearrangement uses TRBV4-1 and TRBJ2-3; no definite D call. V lost 4 bases, J lost 0 bases, and 17 bases lay in between. Per the germline V gene, CDR1 is MGHRA and CDR2 is YSYEKL. This CDR3 has 17 residues. The DNA of the CDR3 is TGCGCCAGCAGCCCAATCCACCGTTCCCCAAGCACAGATACGCAGTATTTT. Translated: CASSPIHRSPSTDTQYF.

Written as DNA, the CDR3 is TGTGCCAGCAGCTTAGTCTTAGGCGGGAGCTACAATGAGCAGTTCTTC. Protein sequence: CASSLVLGGSYNEQFF. This chain joins TRBV7-8 and TRBJ2-1, with TRBD2 identical over 7 bases. The CDR3 length is 16 residues. Germline V gives CDR1 SGHVS, CDR2 FQNEAQ. The trim removed 1 base at V and 3 bases at J, leaving 6 bases unmatched.

The gene calls are TRBV5-6 and TRBJ1-5; no clear D. This CDR3 has 17 amino acids. Trimming shortened V by 0 bases and J by 3 bases, and 16 bases separated the two germline ends. Per germline, CDR1 SGHDT and CDR2 YYEEEE. The CDR3 DNA follows: TGTGCCAGCAGCTTGGCGGGTGGCGGCCAATACAATCAGCCCCAGCATTTT. Translating gives CASSLAGGGQYNQPQHF. Looking up the rest from reference TRBV5-6 and TRBJ1-5 gives the full variable domain: DAGVTQSPTHLIKTRGQQVTLRCSPKSGHDTVSWYQQALGQGPQFIFQYYEEEERQRGNFPDRFSGHQFPNYSSELNVNALLLGDSALYLCASSLAGGGQYNQPQHFGDGTRLSIL.

This CDR3 reads CASSESGGPFEAFF. In nucleotides, the CDR3 is TGTGCCAGCAGTGAATCAGGGGGGCCGTTTGAAGCTTTCTTT. The chain uses TRBV25-1 and TRBJ1-1, with 7 positions matching TRBD1. The V gene's germline CDR1 is MGHDK and CDR2 SYGVNS. V lost 1 base to trimming and J lost 7 bases; unmatched junction nucleotides: 6. The CDR3 spans 14 residues.

The chain employs TRBV5-1 and TRBJ1-2; D gene ambiguous. Germline V gene sequence: CDR1 SGHRS, CDR2 YFSETQ. Trimming took 4 bases from V and 0 from J, leaving 13 bases between them. The CDR3 is made up of 15 amino acids. The CDR3 region is CASSRYTAPNYGYTF. CDR3 sequence (DNA): TGCGCCAGCAGCCGATACACCGCCCCTAACTATGGCTACACCTTC.

V and J are TRBV10-1 and TRBJ2-1; tentatively, D is TRBD2 (5 bases). The germline V and J ends were trimmed by 8 bases and 4 bases, with 15 bases remaining between them. The germline V gene has CDR1 WNHNN and CDR2 SYGVQD (reference sequence). This CDR3 comprises 14 residues. CDR3 sequence reads: CASSSSGSYNEQFF. The CDR3, as DNA: TGCGCCAGCTCGTCAAGCGGATCTTACAATGAGCAGTTCTTC.

The V and J genes are TRBV5-1 and TRBJ2-1, with 8 positions matching TRBD2. The CDR3 consists of 15 residues. The junction had 5 bases not matched to a gene; V was cut back by 4 bases and J by 2 bases. Germline V gene lookup returns CDR1 SGHRS and CDR2 YFSETQ. This CDR3 is CASSNSGNTYNEQFF. For the CDR3, the DNA is TGCGCCAGCAGCAATAGCGGGAACACCTACAATGAGCAGTTCTTC.

CDR3 in amino acids: CSAGYYNEQFF. The CDR3 coding sequence is TGCAGCGCCGGGTATTACAATGAGCAGTTCTTC. V gene TRBV29-1 combines with J gene TRBJ2-1; D unresolved. The CDR3 runs to 11 residues. With 7 bases removed from V and 4 bases from J, the gap between germline ends came to 8 bases. The germline gives CDR1 SQVTM, CDR2 ANQGSEA.

The chain carries TRBV7-6 and TRBJ2-1, with D possibly being TRBD2 (6 bases). The CDR3 runs to 17 residues. Germline V gene lookup returns CDR1 SGHVS and CDR2 FNYEAQ. V was shortened by 2 bases and J by 4 bases, with 18 bases between the two germline ends. The CDR3 is CASSLTATSSGYNEQFF. The CDR3 bases are TGTGCCAGCAGCTTAACTGCGACTAGTAGCGGTTACAATGAGCAGTTCTTC.

The chain is built from TRBV10-1 and TRBJ2-5, with 11 bases matching TRBD2. The germline CDR1 and CDR2 sequences are WNHNN and SYGVQD (reference sequence). With V trimmed by 3 bases and J by 9 bases, 3 bases remained unmatched. The CDR3 spans 13 residues. The CDR3 region is CASSEIAGGSQYF. CDR3 nucleotide sequence: TGCGCCAGCAGTGAAATAGCGGGAGGGTCCCAGTACTTC.